This is a list of T cell receptor beta chains from one sample in a study of prognosis after radiotherapy for stage I lung cancer. In TCRdb, the multiplex PCR reads were re-called with MiXCR into one record per CDR3 protein. The sample yields approximately 51,000 distinct CDR3 sequences, roughly 35% seen once. Sequences were derived from PBMCs, sampled before or after stereotactic body radiation therapy (not recorded which). The source is a donor of 50 years or more with non-small cell lung cancer. Each CDR3 is given with its conserved first and last residue. Fields, in order: J gene, V gene, D gene, clone size, CDR3 DNA, CDR3 protein. D genes are given only for firm matches. Not every row has a clone size; where given, it reads once, few, many or a size class.

j_gene: TRBJ1-5; v_gene: TRBV7-9; d_gene: .; abundance: many; CDR3nt: TGTGCCAGCAGCTTAGGATCCGGTCAGCCCCAGCATTTT; CDR3aa: CASSLGSGQPQHF
j_gene: TRBJ1-5; v_gene: TRBV24-1; d_gene: TRBD1; abundance: .; CDR3nt: TGTGCCACCAGTGATGTCGGGGACAGTAATAAGCCCCAGCATTTT; CDR3aa: CATSDVGDSNKPQHF
j_gene: TRBJ2-1; v_gene: TRBV6-4; d_gene: .; abundance: many; CDR3nt: TGTGCCAGCAGTGTATCGGACAGCAACAATGAGCAGTTCTTC; CDR3aa: CASSVSDSNNEQFF
j_gene: TRBJ1-1; v_gene: TRBV9; d_gene: .; abundance: .; CDR3nt: TGTGCCATCAGCGGGAGCAACACTGAAGCTTTCTTT; CDR3aa: CAISGSNTEAFF
j_gene: TRBJ2-7; v_gene: TRBV12-3/TRBV12-4; d_gene: .; abundance: medium-sized; CDR3nt: TGTGCCAGCAGTTTAGAGAGCGTGGGTACCTACGAGCAGTACTTC; CDR3aa: CASSLESVGTYEQYF
j_gene: TRBJ2-7; v_gene: TRBV5-1; d_gene: .; abundance: many; CDR3nt: TGCGCCAGTCAGGGTCACGACGTCTCCGGATACTTCTACGAGCAGTACTTC; CDR3aa: CASQGHDVSGYFYEQYF
j_gene: TRBJ2-7; v_gene: TRBV25-1; d_gene: TRBD1; abundance: .; CDR3nt: TGTGCCAGCAGTGAACGGGGGACAGGACTTCTCGAGCAGTACTTC; CDR3aa: CASSERGTGLLEQYF
j_gene: TRBJ2-7; v_gene: TRBV6-1; d_gene: TRBD2; abundance: .; CDR3nt: TGTGCCAGCAGTCCAGGACTAGCGGGGCCGTCCGAGCAGTACTTC; CDR3aa: CASSPGLAGPSEQYF
j_gene: TRBJ1-6; v_gene: TRBV5-8; d_gene: .; abundance: many; CDR3nt: TGTGCCAGCCGCATGGGGGGATATAATTCACCCCTCCACTTT; CDR3aa: CASRMGGYNSPLHF
j_gene: TRBJ2-2; v_gene: TRBV20-1; d_gene: .; abundance: .; CDR3nt: TGCAGTGCTAGCCCCGCTAGGGGAGTCGGGGAGCTGTTTTTT; CDR3aa: CSASPARGVGELFF
j_gene: TRBJ2-2; v_gene: TRBV30; d_gene: TRBD2; abundance: medium-sized; CDR3nt: TGTGCCTGGATGGGAGGGAGCGGGGAGCTGTTTTTT; CDR3aa: CAWMGGSGELFF
j_gene: TRBJ1-1; v_gene: TRBV5-6; d_gene: .; abundance: many; CDR3nt: TGTGCCAGCAGCCAGACTTGGGGGGGCGACTCGGCTTTCTTT; CDR3aa: CASSQTWGGDSAFF
j_gene: TRBJ1-2; v_gene: TRBV7-9; d_gene: .; abundance: many; CDR3nt: TGTGCCAGCAGCCTCCGAGAAGGGTATGGCTACACCTTC; CDR3aa: CASSLREGYGYTF
j_gene: TRBJ1-1; v_gene: TRBV20-1; d_gene: .; abundance: many; CDR3nt: TGCAGTGCTAGAGATTTCGAGGGGCGGGGAGCTTTCTTT; CDR3aa: CSARDFEGRGAFF
j_gene: TRBJ2-7; v_gene: TRBV14; d_gene: TRBD1; abundance: many; CDR3nt: TGTGCCAGCAGCCAGGACAGGGTTGAGCAGTACTTC; CDR3aa: CASSQDRVEQYF
j_gene: TRBJ2-2; v_gene: TRBV19; d_gene: .; abundance: many; CDR3nt: TGTGCCAGTAAGCTCACAACACCCGGGGAGCTGTTTTTT; CDR3aa: CASKLTTPGELFF